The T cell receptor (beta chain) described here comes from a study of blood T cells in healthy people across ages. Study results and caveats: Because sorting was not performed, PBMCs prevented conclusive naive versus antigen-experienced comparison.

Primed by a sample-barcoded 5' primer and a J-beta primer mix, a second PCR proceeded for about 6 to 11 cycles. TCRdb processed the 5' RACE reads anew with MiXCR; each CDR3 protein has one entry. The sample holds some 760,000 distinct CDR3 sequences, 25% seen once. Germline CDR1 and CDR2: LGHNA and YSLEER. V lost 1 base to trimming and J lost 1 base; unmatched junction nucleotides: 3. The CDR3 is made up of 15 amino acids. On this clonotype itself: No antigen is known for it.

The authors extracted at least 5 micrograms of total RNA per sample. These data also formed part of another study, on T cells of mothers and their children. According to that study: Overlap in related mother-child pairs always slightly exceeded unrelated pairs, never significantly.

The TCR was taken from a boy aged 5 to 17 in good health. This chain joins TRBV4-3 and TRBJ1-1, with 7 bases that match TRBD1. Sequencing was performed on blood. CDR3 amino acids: CASSQGGTANTEAFF. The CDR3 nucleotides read TGCGCCAGCAGCCAAGGTGGGACAGCGAACACTGAAGCTTTCTTT.